This T cell receptor (beta chain) was retrieved from a study of cytomegalovirus exposure and HLA in healthy donors. Study summary: Later analysis reported that the approximately 120 validation repertoires shared the platform of the roughly 630 first-cohort repertoires. Notes on the study in general: The study labeled 180 or so TCR beta chains cytomegalovirus-associated. A few CMV-associated chains were confirmed in vitro to be specific for CMV antigens.

Notes on this clone: Its antigen is undetermined.

Sequencing was performed with immunoSEQ multiplex PCR; in TCRdb, only in-frame clones are kept and a portion is missing. Here the sample spans 90,000 to 150,000 clones, around 88% being singletons. The study drew the donors from its roughly 110-subject validation cohort, separate from the roughly 670-subject first cohort. Germline lookup yields CDR1 SGHNT and CDR2 YENEEA. The CDR3 contains 15 residues. Between the trimmed V and J ends, which lost 5 bases and 1 base, there was a span of 14 bases. The chain is built from TRBV11-3 and TRBJ2-5; D may be TRBD1 (5 bases). Sequencing used PBMCs. This clonotype was obtained from a man aged 18 to 29 in good health and CMV-seronegative. CDR3 DNA: TGTGCCAGCAGCGCCAGGGTCCGGCCCCAAGAGACCCAGTACTTC. Translation: CASSARVRPQETQYF.